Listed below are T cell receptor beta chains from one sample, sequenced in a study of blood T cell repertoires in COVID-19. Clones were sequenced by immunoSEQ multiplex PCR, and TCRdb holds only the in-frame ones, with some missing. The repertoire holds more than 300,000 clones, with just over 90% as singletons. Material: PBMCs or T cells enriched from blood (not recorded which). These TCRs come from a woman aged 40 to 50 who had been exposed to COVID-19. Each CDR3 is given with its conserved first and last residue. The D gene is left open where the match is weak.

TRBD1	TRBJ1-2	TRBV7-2	CASSSDRSVYGYTF
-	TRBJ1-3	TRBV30	CAWSDGELPIYF
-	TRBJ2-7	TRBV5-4	CASSLGAYEQYF
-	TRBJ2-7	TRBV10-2	CASSTTRLYEQYF
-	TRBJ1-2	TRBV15	CATSQGVNYGYTF
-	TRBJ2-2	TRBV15	CATSRSGQVINTGELFF
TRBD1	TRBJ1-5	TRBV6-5	CATKPGQGNQPQHF
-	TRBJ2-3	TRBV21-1	CASSRRDRAPSTDTQYF
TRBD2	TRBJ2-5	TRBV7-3	CASSLNVGTSGGPTPQETQYF
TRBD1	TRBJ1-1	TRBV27	CASSTLSRDRGPVNTEAFF
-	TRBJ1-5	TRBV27	CASSLDGGNQPQHF
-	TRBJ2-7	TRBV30	CAWSGATSEQYF
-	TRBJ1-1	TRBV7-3	CASSFGGATEAFF
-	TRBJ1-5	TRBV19	CASSIYSYNQPQHF
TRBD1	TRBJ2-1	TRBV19	CASSIEGTGGAVWTSKQFF
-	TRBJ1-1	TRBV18	CASSPRQGDTEAFF
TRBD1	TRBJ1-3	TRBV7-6	CASSLKRDRGSGNTIYF
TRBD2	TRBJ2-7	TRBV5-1	CASSLAGRGAYEQYF
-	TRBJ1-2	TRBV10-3	CAISAGVPGNYGYTF
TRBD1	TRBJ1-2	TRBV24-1	CATSARGQGEKGYGYTF
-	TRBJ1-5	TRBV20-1	CSASEGRAQHF
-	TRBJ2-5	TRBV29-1	CSVCPAGQETQYF
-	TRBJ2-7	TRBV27	CASAWTAAYEQYF
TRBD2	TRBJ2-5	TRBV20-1	CSASPPSGGAIETQYF
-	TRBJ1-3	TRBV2	CASSPQYRDSGNTIYF
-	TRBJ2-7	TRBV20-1	CSASSAQTYEQYF
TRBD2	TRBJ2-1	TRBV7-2	CASSKGGTSVSEQFF
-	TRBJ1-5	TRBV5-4	CAKRTAWGTGNQPQHF
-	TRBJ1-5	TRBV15	CATSRRARGSNQPQHF
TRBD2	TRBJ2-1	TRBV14	CASSQDRAGGHRGEQFF
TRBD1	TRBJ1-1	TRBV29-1	CSARGSVNTEAFF
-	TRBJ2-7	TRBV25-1	CASTPSTYYEQYF
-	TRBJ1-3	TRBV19	CASSIYGGDSGNTIYF
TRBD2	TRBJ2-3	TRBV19	CASSSPGLDRTDTQYF
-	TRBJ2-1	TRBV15	CATSRVGGYNEQFF
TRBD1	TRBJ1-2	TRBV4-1	CASSLPGQKYGYTF
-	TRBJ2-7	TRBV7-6	CASSSRVLAEQYF
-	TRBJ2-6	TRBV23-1	CANTRQGSPGANVLTF
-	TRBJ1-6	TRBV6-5	CASSSDRFNSPLHF
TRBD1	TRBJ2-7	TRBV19	CASSPLPGQDNKGSSYEQYF
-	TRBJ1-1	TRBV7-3	CASSPTTGGATEAFF
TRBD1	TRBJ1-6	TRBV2	CASRDRDSLNSPLHF
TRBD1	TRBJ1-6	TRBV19	CASSSGQGRSPLHF
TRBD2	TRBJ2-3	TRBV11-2	CASSLGSSGGVVDTQYF
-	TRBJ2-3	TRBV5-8	CASSLGGGTVTDTQYF
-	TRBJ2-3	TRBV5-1	CASSLGGGTDTQYF
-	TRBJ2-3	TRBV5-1	CASSPGPSTDTQYF
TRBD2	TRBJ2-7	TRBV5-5	CASRLAGGTYEQYF
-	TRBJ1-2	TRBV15	CATRSRDSNYGYTF